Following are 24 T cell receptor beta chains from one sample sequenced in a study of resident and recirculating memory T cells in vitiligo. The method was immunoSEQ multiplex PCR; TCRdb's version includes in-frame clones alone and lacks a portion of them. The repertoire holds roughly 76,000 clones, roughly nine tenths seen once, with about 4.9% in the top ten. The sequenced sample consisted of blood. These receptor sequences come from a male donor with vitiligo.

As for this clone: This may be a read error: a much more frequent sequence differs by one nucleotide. The CDR3, as DNA: TGTGCCAGCAGTCCGAAGTTCGCCGGAGACACTGAAGCTTTCTTT. Translation: CASSPKFAGDTEAFF. The rearrangement links TRBV28 to TRBJ1-1; D is ambiguous. The germline gives CDR1 MDHEN, CDR2 SYDVKM. V lost 5 bases to trimming and J lost 3 bases, with 16 bases between them. The CDR3 spans 15 residues.

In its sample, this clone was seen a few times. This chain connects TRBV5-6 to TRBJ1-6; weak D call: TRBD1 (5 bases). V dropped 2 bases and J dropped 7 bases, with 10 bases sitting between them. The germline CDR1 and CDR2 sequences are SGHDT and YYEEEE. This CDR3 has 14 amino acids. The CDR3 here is CASSFPTENSPLHF. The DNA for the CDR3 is TGTGCCAGCAGCTTTCCGACAGAGAATTCACCCCTCCACTTT. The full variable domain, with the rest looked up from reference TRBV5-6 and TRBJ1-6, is DAGVTQSPTHLIKTRGQQVTLRCSPKSGHDTVSWYQQALGQGPQFIFQYYEEEERQRGNFPDRFSGHQFPNYSSELNVNALLLGDSALYLCASSFPTENSPLHFGNGTRLTVT.

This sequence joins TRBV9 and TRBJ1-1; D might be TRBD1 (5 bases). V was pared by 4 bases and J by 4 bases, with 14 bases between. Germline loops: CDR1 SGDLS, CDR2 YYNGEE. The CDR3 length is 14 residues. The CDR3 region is CASSPFPGGTEAFF. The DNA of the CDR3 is TGTGCCAGCAGCCCCTTTCCGGGGGGCACTGAAGCTTTCTTT. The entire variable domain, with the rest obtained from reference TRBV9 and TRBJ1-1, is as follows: DSGVTQTPKHLITATGQRVTLRCSPRSGDLSVYWYQQSLDQGLQFLIQYYNGEERAKGNILERFSAQQFPDLHSELNLSSLELGDSALYFCASSPFPGGTEAFFGQGTRLTVV.

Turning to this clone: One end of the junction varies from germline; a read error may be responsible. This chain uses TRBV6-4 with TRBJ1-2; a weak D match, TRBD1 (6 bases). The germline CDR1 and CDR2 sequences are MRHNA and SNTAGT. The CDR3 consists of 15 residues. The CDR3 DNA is TGTGCCAGCAGTCACTCGGACAGTGGTCGGTATGGCTACACCTTC. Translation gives CASSHSDSGRYGYTF.

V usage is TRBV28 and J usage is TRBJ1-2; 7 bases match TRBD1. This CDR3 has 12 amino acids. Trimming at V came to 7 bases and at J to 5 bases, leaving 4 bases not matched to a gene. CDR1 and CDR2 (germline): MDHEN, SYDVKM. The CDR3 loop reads CASTDREYGYTF. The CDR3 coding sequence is TGTGCCAGCACCGACAGGGAGTATGGCTACACCTTC.

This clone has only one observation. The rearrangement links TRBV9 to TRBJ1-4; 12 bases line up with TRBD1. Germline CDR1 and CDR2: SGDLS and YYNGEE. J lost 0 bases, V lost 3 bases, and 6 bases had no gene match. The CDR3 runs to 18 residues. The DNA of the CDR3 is TGTGCCAGCAGCGAACGGGACAGGGGGCCTCCAACTAATGAAAAACTGTTTTTT. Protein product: CASSERDRGPPTNEKLFF.

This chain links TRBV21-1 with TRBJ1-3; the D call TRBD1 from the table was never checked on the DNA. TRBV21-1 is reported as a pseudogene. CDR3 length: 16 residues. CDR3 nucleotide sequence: TGTGCCAGCAGCAAAACTGGAGGGGGCTCCCGAAACACCATATATTTT. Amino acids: CASSKTGGGSRNTIYF.

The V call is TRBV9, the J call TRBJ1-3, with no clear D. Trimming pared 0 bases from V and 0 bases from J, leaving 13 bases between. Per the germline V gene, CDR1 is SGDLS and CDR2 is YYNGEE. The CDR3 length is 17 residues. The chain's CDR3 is CASSVGFGGRSGNTIYF. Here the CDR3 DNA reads TGTGCCAGCAGCGTAGGCTTCGGCGGCCGCTCTGGAAACACCATATATTTT.

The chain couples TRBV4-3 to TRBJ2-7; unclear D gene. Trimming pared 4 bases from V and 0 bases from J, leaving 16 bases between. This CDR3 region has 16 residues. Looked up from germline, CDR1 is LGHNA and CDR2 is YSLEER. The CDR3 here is CASSPPQADNSYEQYF. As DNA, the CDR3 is TGCGCCAGCAGCCCTCCCCAGGCCGATAACTCCTACGAGCAGTACTTC.

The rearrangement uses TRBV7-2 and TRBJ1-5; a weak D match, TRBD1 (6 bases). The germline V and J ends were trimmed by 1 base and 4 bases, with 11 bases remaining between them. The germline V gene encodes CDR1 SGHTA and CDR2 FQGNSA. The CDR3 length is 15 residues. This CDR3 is CASSLETGWNQPQHF. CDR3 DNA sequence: TGTGCCAGCAGCTTAGAAACAGGGTGGAATCAGCCCCAGCATTTT.

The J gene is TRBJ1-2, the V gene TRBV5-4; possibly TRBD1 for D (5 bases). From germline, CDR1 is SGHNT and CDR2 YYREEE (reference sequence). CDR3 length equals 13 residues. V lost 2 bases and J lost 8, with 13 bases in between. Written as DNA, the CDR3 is TGTGCCAGCAGCTTCTCAGGGATAAGCGGCTACACCTTC. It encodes CASSFSGISGYTF.

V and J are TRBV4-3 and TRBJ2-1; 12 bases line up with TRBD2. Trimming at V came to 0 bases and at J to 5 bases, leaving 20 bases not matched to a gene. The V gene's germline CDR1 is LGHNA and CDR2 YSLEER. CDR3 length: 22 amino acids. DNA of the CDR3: TGCGCCAGCAGCCAAGAGAGTTTCCTAGCGGGGGGGCCATTCGGACCTCACAATGAGCAGTTCTTC. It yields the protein CASSQESFLAGGPFGPHNEQFF.

CDR3: CASSLSGTSGARAYEQYF. CDR3 sequence (DNA): TGTGCCAGCAGCTTATCGGGGACTAGCGGGGCGCGTGCCTACGAGCAGTACTTC. The J gene is TRBJ2-7, the V gene TRBV7-2, with 13 bases fitting TRBD2. This CDR3 has 18 residues. V gave up 2 bases and J gave up 2 bases; unmatched junction bases: 9. Germline loops: CDR1 SGHTA, CDR2 FQGNSA.

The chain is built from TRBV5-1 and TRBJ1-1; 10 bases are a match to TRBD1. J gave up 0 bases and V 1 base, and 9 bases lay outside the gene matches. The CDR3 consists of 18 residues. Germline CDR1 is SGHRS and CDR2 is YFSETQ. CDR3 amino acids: CASSLMTGGLTMNTEAFF. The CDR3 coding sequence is TGCGCCAGCAGCTTGATGACAGGGGGCTTAACGATGAACACTGAAGCTTTCTTT.

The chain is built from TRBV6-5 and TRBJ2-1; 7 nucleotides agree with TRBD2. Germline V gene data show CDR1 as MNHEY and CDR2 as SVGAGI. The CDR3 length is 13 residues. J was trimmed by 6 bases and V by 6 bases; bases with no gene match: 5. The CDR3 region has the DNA TGTGCCAGCAGATCATTAGCGGGCAATGAGCAGTTCTTC. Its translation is CASRSLAGNEQFF.

The CDR3 bases are TGTGCCAGCAGACAGATAGCGGGGTTCTCCTACGAGCAGTACTTC. This encodes CASRQIAGFSYEQYF. The rearrangement uses TRBV7-2 and TRBJ2-7; TRBD2 matches at 8 bases. With 6 bases clipped from V and 0 bases from J, the junction kept 7 bases outside the gene matches. Per germline, CDR1 SGHTA and CDR2 FQGNSA. This CDR3 is 15 amino acids long.

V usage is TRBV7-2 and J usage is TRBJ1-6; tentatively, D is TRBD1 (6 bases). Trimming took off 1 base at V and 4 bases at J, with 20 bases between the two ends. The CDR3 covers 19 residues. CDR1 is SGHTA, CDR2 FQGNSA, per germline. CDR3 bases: TGTGCCAGCAGCTTAGTTGGGACAATTGTCGGCGCATATAATTCACCCCTCCACTTT. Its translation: CASSLVGTIVGAYNSPLHF.

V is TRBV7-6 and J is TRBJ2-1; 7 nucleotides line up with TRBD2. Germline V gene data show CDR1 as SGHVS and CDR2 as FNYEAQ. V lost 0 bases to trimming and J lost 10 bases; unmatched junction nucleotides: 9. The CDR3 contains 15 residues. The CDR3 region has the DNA TGTGCCAGCAGCTTAGCGTCGGGGGGTTATGGGGAGCAGTTCTTC. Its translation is CASSLASGGYGEQFF.

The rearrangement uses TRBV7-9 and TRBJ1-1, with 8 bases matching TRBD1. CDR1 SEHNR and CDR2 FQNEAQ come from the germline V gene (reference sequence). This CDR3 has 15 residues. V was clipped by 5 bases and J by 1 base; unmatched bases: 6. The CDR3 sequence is CASSPGGQGNTEAFF. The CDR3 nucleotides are TGTGCCAGCAGCCCCGGCGGACAGGGGAACACTGAAGCTTTCTTT.

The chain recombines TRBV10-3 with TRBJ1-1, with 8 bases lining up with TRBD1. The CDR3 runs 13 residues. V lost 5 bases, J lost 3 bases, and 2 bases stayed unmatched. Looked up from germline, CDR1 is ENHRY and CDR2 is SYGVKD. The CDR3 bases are TGTGCCATCAGTCCGGACAGGGACACTGAAGCTTTCTTT. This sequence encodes CAISPDRDTEAFF.

CDR3 coding DNA: TGTGCCAGCAGCTTACAGGGATCTGGGGCCAACGTCCTGACTTTC. Its protein product is CASSLQGSGANVLTF. This chain uses TRBV13 with TRBJ2-6; perhaps TRBD1 as D (5 bases). Per germline, CDR1 PRHDT and CDR2 FYEKMQ (reference sequence). This CDR3 region has 15 residues. Between the trimmed V and J ends, which lost 2 bases and 1 base, there was a span of 6 bases.

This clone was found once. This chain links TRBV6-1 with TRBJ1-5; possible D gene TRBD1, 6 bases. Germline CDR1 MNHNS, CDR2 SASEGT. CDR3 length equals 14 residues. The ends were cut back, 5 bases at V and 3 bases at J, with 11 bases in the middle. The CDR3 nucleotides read TGTGCCAGCAGTTTGGGACACTCCAATCAGCCCCAGCATTTT. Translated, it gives CASSLGHSNQPQHF.

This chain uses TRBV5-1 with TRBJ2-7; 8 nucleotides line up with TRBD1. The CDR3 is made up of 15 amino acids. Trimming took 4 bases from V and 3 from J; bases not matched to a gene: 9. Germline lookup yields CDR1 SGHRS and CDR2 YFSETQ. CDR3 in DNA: TGCGCCAGCAGCCTCCTTCGGACAGGGCGCTACGAGCAGTACTTC. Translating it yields CASSLLRTGRYEQYF.

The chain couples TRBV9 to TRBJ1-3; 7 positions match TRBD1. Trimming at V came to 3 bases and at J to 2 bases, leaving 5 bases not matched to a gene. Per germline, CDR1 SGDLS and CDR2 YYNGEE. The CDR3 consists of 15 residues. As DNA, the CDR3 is TGTGCCAGCAGCGCGGCAGGGGGTCCTGGAAACACCATATATTTT. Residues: CASSAAGGPGNTIYF.